This TCR beta chain comes out of a study of radiation and T cells in renal cell carcinoma. The CDR3 runs 20 residues. Trimming cost V 0 bases and J 0 bases; bases outside gene matches: 15. CDR1 is SGHRS, CDR2 YFSETQ, per germline. This table comes from immunoSEQ multiplex PCR, and its TCRdb copy is limited to in-frame clones, with some not included. The sample includes more than 60,000 clones, over 80% of them seen just once. The time point denotes: blood 4 weeks post-SBRT, at nephrectomy. Sample treatment: 15 Gy SBRT to primary tumor, nephrectomy 4 weeks later. Radiation-treated patients gave blood at baseline, week 2 and week 4.

The clonotype originates from a woman aged 55-70 years with renal cell carcinoma. The source was blood, collected from a patient whose treatment included radiotherapy and nephrectomy. The chain combines TRBV5-1 with TRBJ1-3; 7 bases are shared with TRBD1. The CDR3: CASSLGQGGSGEHSGNTIYF. CDR3 coding DNA: TGCGCCAGCAGCTTGGGACAGGGTGGCTCGGGAGAGCACTCTGGAAACACCATATATTTT. The whole variable domain, remainder taken from reference TRBV5-1 and TRBJ1-3, is KAGVTQTPRYLIKTRGQQVTLSCSPISGHRSVSWYQQTPGQGLQFLFEYFSETQRNKGNFPGRFSGRQFSNSRSEMNVSTLELGDSALYLCASSLGQGGSGEHSGNTIYFGEGSWLTVV.